Each of the 8 T cell receptor beta chains below was sequenced from the same sample in a study of blood T cell repertoires in COVID-19. The method was immunoSEQ multiplex PCR; TCRdb's version includes in-frame clones alone and lacks a portion of them. The sample contains about 72,000 clones, 86% of which appear only once. The sample was peripheral blood. These receptors were obtained from a woman aged 55-70 years with acute or convalescent COVID-19.

The chain is built from TRBV2 and TRBJ1-6, with unresolved D. Trimming shortened V by 2 bases and J by 6 bases, and 5 bases separated the two germline ends. Germline V gene data show CDR1 as SNHLY and CDR2 as FYNNEI. The CDR3 totals 13 residues. The CDR3 region is CASSEIGNSPLHF. The CDR3 DNA is TGTGCCAGCAGTGAAATCGGTAATTCACCCCTCCACTTT. Full variable domain (outside the CDR3, taken from reference TRBV2 and TRBJ1-6): EPEVTQTPSHQVTQMGQEVILRCVPISNHLYFYWYRQILGQKVEFLVSFYNNEISEKSEIFDDQFSVERPDGSNFTLKIRSTKLEDSAMYFCASSEIGNSPLHFGNGTRLTVT.

This clone was found a few times. The rearrangement links TRBV5-1 to TRBJ2-2, with 7 bases identical to TRBD1. Per germline, CDR1 SGHRS and CDR2 YFSETQ. Unmatched junction bases numbered 6, after V lost 5 bases and J lost 5 bases. This CDR3 region has 14 residues. The CDR3 DNA reads as TGCGCCAGCAGTAGGGACAGTAGAACCGGGGAGCTGTTTTTT. Its protein product is CASSRDSRTGELFF.

The chain links TRBV18 to TRBJ2-3, with a weak D call TRBD1 (6 bases). This CDR3 has 12 amino acids. V was pared by 6 bases and J by 6 bases, with 10 bases between. CDR1 is KGHSH and CDR2 is LQKENI in the germline V gene. In nucleotides, the CDR3 is TGTGCCAGCTCGCCTCAGGGGGATACGCAGTATTTT. Its translation: CASSPQGDTQYF.

This clone was recorded only once. V usage is TRBV9 and J usage is TRBJ2-7, with D maybe TRBD1 (6 bases). Trimming took 3 bases from V and 0 from J, leaving 13 bases between them. Germline-derived CDR1 and CDR2 are SGDLS and YYNGEE. The CDR3 contains 15 residues. The CDR3 DNA reads TGTGCCAGCAGCGCACAGGGACGAGGCTCCTACGAGCAGTACTTC. Protein product: CASSAQGRGSYEQYF.

The V gene is TRBV5-1, the J gene TRBJ1-5; possible D gene TRBD1, 5 bases. Germline CDR1 and CDR2: SGHRS and YFSETQ. V was cut by 4 bases and J by 5 bases, with 19 bases left in between. This CDR3 spans 16 amino acids. CDR3 in amino acids: CASSPLGGNSDQPQHF. The DNA for the CDR3 is TGCGCCAGCAGCCCCCTGGGGGGGAATAGTGATCAGCCCCAGCATTTT.

This clone was seen a few times. The V gene is TRBV2, the J gene TRBJ2-2; maybe TRBD1 (6 bases). In germline, CDR1 is SNHLY, CDR2 FYNNEI. Trimming cost V 7 bases and J 4 bases, with 7 bases left between them. The CDR3 totals 12 residues. The CDR3 DNA sequence: TGTGCCAGCAAGGACAGCACCGGGGAGCTGTTTTTT. The encoded protein is CASKDSTGELFF.

The chain is built from TRBV7-3 and TRBJ1-1, with 7 bases that match TRBD1. CDR3 length: 13 residues. The V gene's germline CDR1 is SGHTA and CDR2 FQGTGA. V shed 5 bases and J 5 bases; nucleotides not matched to a gene: 5. CDR3 nucleotide sequence: TGTGCCAGCAGCCTTAAACAGGGGACTGAAGCTTTCTTT. It encodes CASSLKQGTEAFF. Full variable domain (remainder filled in from reference TRBV7-3 and TRBJ1-1): GAGVSQTPSNKVTEKGKYVELRCDPISGHTALYWYRQSLGQGPEFLIYFQGTGAADDSGLPNDRFFAVRPEGSVSTLKIQRTERGDSAVYLCASSLKQGTEAFFGQGTRLTVV.

This rearrangement joins TRBV5-1 to TRBJ2-7; 8 bases line up with TRBD1. Trimming took 0 bases from V and 4 from J; bases not matched to a gene: 6. CDR1 is SGHRS and CDR2 is YFSETQ in the germline V gene. The CDR3 is 15 residues long. Written as DNA, the CDR3 is TGCGCCAGCAGCTTGGCCGGCCAGGGGGCGTACGAGCAGTACTTC. Residues: CASSLAGQGAYEQYF.